This T cell receptor beta chain originates from a study of blood T cell repertoires in COVID-19. Overall study context: Acute-phase and convalescent COVID-19 samples originated in the United States, Italy and Spain.

Clones were sequenced by immunoSEQ multiplex PCR, and TCRdb holds only the in-frame ones, with some missing. The profile covers 50,000 or so clones, with less than 90% appearing a single time and around a quarter taken by the ten largest. Material for sequencing was peripheral blood. The sequence came from a human donor in a cohort sampled during active COVID-19.

CDR3 protein: CASSQRRDTGELFF. Here the CDR3 DNA reads TGTGCCAGCAGCCAAAGACGGGACACCGGGGAGCTGTTTTTT. The V call is TRBV27, the J call TRBJ2-2; no clear D gene. CDR3 length: 14 amino acids. Germline V gene lookup returns CDR1 MNHEY and CDR2 SMNVEV (reference sequence). V lost 6 bases and J 3 bases, leaving 11 bases between the germline ends.